This T cell receptor beta chain was captured in a study of PD-1 blockade in mismatch repair-deficient tumors. Turning to the study itself: Patients had 12 mismatch repair-deficient cancer types, all previously treated and progressing.

PCR or immunohistochemistry showed mismatch repair deficiency in every enrolled patient. Sequencing used immunoSEQ multiplex PCR; TCRdb keeps in-frame clones, though not all of them. The sample lists about 120,000 clones; 60% to 85% were seen once. Looked up from germline, CDR1 is MGHDK and CDR2 is SYGVNS. CDR3 length: 15 amino acids. V lost 7 bases, J lost 3 bases, and 8 bases stayed unmatched. This chain joins TRBV25-1 and TRBJ2-3; 9 bases are shared with TRBD2. The receptor was derived from an adult with mismatch repair-deficient cancer. The sample consisted of peripheral blood, taken just over 59 weeks after starting pembrolizumab. CDR3 in amino acids: CASTGPSGITDTQYF. The CDR3 DNA reads as TGTGCCAGCACCGGGCCTAGCGGGATTACAGATACGCAGTATTTT.